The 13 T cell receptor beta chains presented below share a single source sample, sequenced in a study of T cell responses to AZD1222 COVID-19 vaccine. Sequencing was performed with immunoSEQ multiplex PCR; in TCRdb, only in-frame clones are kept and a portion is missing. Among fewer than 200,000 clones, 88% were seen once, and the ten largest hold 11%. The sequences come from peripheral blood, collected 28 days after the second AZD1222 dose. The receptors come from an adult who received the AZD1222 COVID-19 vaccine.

The CDR3 nucleotides read TGTGCCAGCAGTCGGGGGCAGATTGAAAAACTGTTTTTT. It codes for CASSRGQIEKLFF. The rearrangement links TRBV28 to TRBJ1-4, with a tentative D call TRBD1 (6 bases). The CDR3 has 13 amino acids. CDR1 is MDHEN and CDR2 is SYDVKM in the germline V gene. Trimming cost V 5 bases and J 7 bases, with 11 bases left between them.

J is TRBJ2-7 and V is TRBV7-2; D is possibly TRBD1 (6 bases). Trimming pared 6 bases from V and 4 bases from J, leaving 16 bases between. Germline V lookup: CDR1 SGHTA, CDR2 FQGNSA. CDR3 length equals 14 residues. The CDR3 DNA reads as TGTGCCAGCAGGAGCCAGGGGTTAGTTTACGAGCAGTACTTC. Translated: CASRSQGLVYEQYF.

The CDR3 loop reads CASSPRRTGANTEAFF. In DNA form, the CDR3 reads TGTGCCAGCTCACCACGGAGAACAGGGGCGAACACTGAAGCTTTCTTT. The gene calls are TRBV18 and TRBJ1-1, with 7 bases lining up with TRBD1. V lost 1 base to trimming and J lost 1 base; unmatched junction nucleotides: 6. The germline gives CDR1 KGHSH, CDR2 LQKENI. The CDR3 is made up of 16 amino acids. Based on the CDR3 plus reference TRBV18 and TRBJ1-1, the full variable domain is NAGVMQNPRHLVRRRGQEARLRCSPMKGHSHVYWYRQLPEEGLKFMVYLQKENIIDESGMPKERFSAEFPKEGPSILRIQQVVRGDSAAYFCASSPRRTGANTEAFFGQGTRLTVV.

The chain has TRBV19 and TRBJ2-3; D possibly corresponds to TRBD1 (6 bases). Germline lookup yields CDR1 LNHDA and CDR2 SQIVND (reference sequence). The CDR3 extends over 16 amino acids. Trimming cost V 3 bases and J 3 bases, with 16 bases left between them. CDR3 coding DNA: TGTGCCAGTAGTATGGGGAGCCGGACAGTAACAGATACGCAGTATTTT. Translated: CASSMGSRTVTDTQYF.

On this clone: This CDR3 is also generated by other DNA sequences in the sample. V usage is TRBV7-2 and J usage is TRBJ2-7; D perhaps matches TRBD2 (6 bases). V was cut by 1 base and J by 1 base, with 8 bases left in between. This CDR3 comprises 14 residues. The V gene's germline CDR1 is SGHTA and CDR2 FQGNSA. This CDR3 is CASSLVSGSYEQYF. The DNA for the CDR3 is TGTGCCAGCAGCTTAGTAAGCGGGTCCTACGAGCAGTACTTC.

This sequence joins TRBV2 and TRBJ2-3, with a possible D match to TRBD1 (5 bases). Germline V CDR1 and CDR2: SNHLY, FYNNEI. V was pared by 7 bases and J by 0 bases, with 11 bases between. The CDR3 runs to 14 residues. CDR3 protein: CASKGSVSTDTQYF. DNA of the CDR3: TGTGCCAGCAAGGGGTCGGTGAGCACAGATACGCAGTATTTT.

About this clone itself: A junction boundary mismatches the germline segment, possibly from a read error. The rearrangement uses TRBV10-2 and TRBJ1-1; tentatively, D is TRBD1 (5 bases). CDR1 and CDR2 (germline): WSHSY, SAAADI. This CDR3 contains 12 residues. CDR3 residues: CASNEGLPEAFF. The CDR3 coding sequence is TGCGCCAGCAATGAGGGACTCCCTGAAGCTTTCTTT.

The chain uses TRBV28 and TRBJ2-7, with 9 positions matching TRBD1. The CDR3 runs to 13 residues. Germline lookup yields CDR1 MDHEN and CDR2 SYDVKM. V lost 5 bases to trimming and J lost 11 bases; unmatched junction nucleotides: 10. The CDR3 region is CASSTPGQGRKYF. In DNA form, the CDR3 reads TGTGCCAGCAGTACCCCGGGACAGGGTAGGAAGTACTTC.

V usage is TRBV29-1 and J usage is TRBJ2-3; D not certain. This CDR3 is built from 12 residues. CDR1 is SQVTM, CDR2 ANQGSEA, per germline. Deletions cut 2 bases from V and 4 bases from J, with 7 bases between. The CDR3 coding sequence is TGCAGCGTTGAAATCCTACCAGATACGCAGTATTTT. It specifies CSVEILPDTQYF.

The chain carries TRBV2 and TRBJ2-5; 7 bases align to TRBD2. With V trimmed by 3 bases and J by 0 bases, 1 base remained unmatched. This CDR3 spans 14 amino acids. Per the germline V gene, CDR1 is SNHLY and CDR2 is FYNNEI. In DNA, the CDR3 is TGTGCCAGCAGTGAGGGGGGGAACCAAGAGACCCAGTACTTC. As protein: CASSEGGNQETQYF.

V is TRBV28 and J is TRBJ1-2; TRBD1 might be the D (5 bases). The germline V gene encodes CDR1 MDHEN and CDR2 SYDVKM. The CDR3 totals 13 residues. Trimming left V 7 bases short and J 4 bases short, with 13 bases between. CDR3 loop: CASTRTGGYGYTF. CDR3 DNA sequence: TGTGCCAGCACGCGAACGGGGGGCTATGGCTACACCTTC.

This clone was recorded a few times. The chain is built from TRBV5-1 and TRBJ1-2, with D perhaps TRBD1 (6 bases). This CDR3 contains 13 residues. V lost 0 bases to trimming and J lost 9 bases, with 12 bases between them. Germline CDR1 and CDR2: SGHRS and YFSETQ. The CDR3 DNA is TGCGCCAGCAGCTTGGCCGGGCAGGGGAGCTACACCTTC. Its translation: CASSLAGQGSYTF.

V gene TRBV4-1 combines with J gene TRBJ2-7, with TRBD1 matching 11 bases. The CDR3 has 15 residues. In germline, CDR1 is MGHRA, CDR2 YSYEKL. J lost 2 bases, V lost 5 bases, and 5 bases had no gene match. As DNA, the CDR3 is TGCGCCAGCAGCACGTGGGACAGGGGGGCCTACGAGCAGTACTTC. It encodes CASSTWDRGAYEQYF.